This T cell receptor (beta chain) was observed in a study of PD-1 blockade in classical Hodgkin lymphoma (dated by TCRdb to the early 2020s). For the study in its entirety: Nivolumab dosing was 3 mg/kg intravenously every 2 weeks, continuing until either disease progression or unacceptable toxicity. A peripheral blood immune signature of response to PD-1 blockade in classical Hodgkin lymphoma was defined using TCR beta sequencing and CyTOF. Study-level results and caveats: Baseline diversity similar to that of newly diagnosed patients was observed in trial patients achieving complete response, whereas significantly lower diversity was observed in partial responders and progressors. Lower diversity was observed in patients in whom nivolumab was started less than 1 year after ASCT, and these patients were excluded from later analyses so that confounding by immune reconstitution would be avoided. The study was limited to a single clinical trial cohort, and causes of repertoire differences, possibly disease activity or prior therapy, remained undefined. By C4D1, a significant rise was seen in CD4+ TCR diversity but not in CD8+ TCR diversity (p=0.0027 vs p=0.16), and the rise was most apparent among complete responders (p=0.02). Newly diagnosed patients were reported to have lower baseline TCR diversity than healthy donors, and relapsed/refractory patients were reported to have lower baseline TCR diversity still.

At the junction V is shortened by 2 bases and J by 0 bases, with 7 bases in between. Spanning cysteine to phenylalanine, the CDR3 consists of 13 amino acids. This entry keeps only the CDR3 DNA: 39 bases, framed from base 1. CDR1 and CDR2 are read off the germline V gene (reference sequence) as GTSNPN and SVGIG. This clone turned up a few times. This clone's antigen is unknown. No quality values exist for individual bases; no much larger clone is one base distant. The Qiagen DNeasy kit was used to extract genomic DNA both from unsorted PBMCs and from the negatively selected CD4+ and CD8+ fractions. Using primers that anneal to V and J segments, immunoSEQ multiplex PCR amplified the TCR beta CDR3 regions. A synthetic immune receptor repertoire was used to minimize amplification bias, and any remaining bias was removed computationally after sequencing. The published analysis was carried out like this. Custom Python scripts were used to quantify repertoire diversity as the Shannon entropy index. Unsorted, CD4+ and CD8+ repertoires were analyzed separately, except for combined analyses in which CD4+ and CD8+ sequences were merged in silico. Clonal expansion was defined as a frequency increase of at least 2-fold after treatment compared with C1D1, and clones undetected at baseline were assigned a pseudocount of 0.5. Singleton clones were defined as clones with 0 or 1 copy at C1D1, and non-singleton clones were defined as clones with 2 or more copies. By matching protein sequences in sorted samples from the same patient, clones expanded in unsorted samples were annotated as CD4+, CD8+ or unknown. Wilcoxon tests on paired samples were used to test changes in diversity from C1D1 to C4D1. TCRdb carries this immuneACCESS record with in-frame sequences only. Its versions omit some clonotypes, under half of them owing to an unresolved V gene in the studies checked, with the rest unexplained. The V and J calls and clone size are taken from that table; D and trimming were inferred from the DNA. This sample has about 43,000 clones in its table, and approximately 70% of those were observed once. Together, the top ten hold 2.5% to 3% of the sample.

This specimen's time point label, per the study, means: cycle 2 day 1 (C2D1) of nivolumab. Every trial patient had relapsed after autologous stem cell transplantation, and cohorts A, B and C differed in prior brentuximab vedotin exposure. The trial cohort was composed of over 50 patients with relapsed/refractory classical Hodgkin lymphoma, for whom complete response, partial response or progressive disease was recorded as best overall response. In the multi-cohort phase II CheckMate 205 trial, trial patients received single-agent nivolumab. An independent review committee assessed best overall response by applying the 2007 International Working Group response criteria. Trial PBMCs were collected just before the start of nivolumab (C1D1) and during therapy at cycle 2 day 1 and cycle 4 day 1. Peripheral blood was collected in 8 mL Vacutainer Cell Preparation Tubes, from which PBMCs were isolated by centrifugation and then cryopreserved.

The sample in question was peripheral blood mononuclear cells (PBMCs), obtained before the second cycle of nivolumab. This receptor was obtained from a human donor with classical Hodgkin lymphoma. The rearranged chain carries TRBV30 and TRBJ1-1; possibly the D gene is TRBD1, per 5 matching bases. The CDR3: CAWSKTVNTEAFF. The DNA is TGTGCCTGGAGTAAGACAGTGAACACTGAAGCTTTCTTT.